One sample yielded the 28 T cell receptor beta chains listed below, sequenced in a study of blood T cells in healthy people across ages. The authors ran a second PCR of 7 to 11 cycles using a sample-barcoded 5' primer and a J-beta primer mix. MiXCR was run by TCRdb on the 5' RACE reads, yielding one entry per CDR3 protein. The sample has 800,000 to 950,000 distinct CDR3 sequences; 25% to 30% are singletons. The sample also formed part of further work on T cells of mothers and their children.

The sequenced sample was blood. These receptors all stem from a woman between 40 and 50 years old in good health.

The rearrangement links TRBV12-3 or TRBV12-4 to TRBJ2-2; 10 nucleotides line up with TRBD2. The CDR3 has 19 residues. V lost 3 bases, J lost 1 base, and 11 bases stayed unmatched. For the CDR3, the DNA is TGTGCCAGCAGTTTCAAAACCCCGCTAGCGGGGGAGAACACCGGGGAGCTGTTTTTT. This sequence encodes CASSFKTPLAGENTGELFF.

This clonotype was seen a few times. The chain recombines TRBV24-1 with TRBJ2-3; 9 bases are a match to TRBD2. The CDR3 is 16 amino acids. Per the germline V gene, CDR1 is KGHDR and CDR2 is SFDVKD. The V and J ends lost 0 bases and 2 bases, in that order; junction bases with no gene match: 2. This CDR3 is CATSDLSGGLTDTQYF. The CDR3 nucleotides are TGTGCCACCAGTGATTTGAGCGGGGGGCTCACAGATACGCAGTATTTT.

This chain joins TRBV7-2 and TRBJ2-6; D might be TRBD1 (6 bases). The CDR3 runs to 15 residues. The germline V gene has CDR1 SGHTA and CDR2 FQGNSA. V was cut by 11 bases and J by 0 bases, with 14 bases left in between. Here the CDR3 reads CAARGGGSGANVLTF. CDR3 nucleotide sequence: TGTGCCGCCAGGGGTGGGGGCTCTGGGGCCAACGTCCTGACTTTC.

In its sample, this clonotype was seen once. The chain is built from TRBV20-1 and TRBJ1-2; D might be TRBD1 (6 bases). Germline V gene data show CDR1 as DFQATT and CDR2 as SNEGSKA (reference sequence). The CDR3 is made up of 14 amino acids. V was trimmed by 3 bases and J by 6 bases, leaving 17 bases between them. CDR3 bases: TGCAGTGCTAGCGGGGGGGCCCACGGGGATGGCTACACCTTC. It translates to CSASGGAHGDGYTF.

The chain combines TRBV20-1 with TRBJ2-3; 7 bases agree with TRBD2. Unmatched junction bases numbered 10, after V lost 4 bases and J lost 0 bases. Germline CDR1 reads DFQATT; CDR2 reads SNEGSKA (reference sequence). The CDR3 extends over 16 amino acids. CDR3 amino acids: CSATPLSGASTDTQYF. As DNA, the CDR3 is TGCAGTGCTACCCCATTGAGCGGGGCAAGCACAGATACGCAGTATTTT.

This clonotype was picked up many times. The rearrangement joins TRBV6-5 to TRBJ1-5; D gene uncertain. Germline CDR1 reads MNHEY; CDR2 reads SVGAGI. V gave up 6 bases and J gave up 4 bases, with 10 bases separating them. This CDR3 has 13 amino acids. The CDR3 spells CASSGQQNQPQHF. The CDR3 DNA follows: TGTGCCAGCAGCGGGCAGCAAAATCAGCCCCAGCATTTT.

The table lists this clonotype with many counts. This chain connects TRBV29-1 to TRBJ2-3; 9 positions match TRBD1. Per the germline V gene, CDR1 is SQVTM and CDR2 is ANQGSEA. V shed 6 bases and J 1 base; nucleotides not matched to a gene: 11. The CDR3 totals 16 residues. CDR3 DNA sequence: TGCAGCGTCACGCTCCGGGACAGGGCGGGCACAGATACGCAGTATTTT. Protein sequence: CSVTLRDRAGTDTQYF.

This clonotype was seen many times. V usage is TRBV27 and J usage is TRBJ2-3; TRBD2 aligns across 10 bases. Germline CDR1 is MNHEY and CDR2 is SMNVEV (reference sequence). Trimming at V came to 6 bases and at J to 2 bases, leaving 11 bases not matched to a gene. The CDR3 has 17 residues. The CDR3 DNA sequence: TGTGCCAGCAGAGTCAGGGCTAGCGGGGGCACCACAGATACGCAGTATTTT. This encodes CASRVRASGGTTDTQYF.

The chain recombines TRBV7-2 with TRBJ2-1; 8 nucleotides match TRBD2. Germline CDR1 SGHTA, CDR2 FQGNSA. This CDR3 region has 16 residues. V lost 5 bases, J lost 2 bases, and 8 bases stayed unmatched. The CDR3 spells CASSPSGSGAYNEQFF. DNA for the CDR3: TGTGCCAGCAGCCCAAGTGGTAGCGGGGCCTACAATGAGCAGTTCTTC.

The table lists this clonotype with a few counts. The CDR3 sequence: CASSQGEGTGGHEQYF. In DNA form, the CDR3 reads TGTGCCAGCAGCCAAGGTGAAGGGACAGGGGGCCACGAGCAGTACTTC. The chain combines TRBV4-2 with TRBJ2-7; 12 bases match TRBD1. Losses at the gene ends were 1 base for V and 5 bases for J; bases not matched to a gene: 6. The CDR3 extends over 16 amino acids. Germline CDR1 and CDR2: LGHNA and YNFKEQ.

About this clonotype: This may arise from a read error, as a much more abundant clone is one base away. V gene TRBV10-3 combines with J gene TRBJ2-3; TRBD2 might be the D (6 bases). The CDR3 contains 15 residues. V was shortened by 11 bases and J by 5 bases, with 23 bases between the two germline ends. The germline CDR1 and CDR2 sequences are ENHRY and SYGVKD. Here the CDR3 DNA reads TGTGCCGTCCGGGAGACGGCAGGGCGACAAGATACGCAGTATTTT. This translates into CAVRETAGRQDTQYF.

The J gene is TRBJ2-1, the V gene TRBV7-2; D may correspond to TRBD1 or TRBD2 (5 bases each). The CDR3 runs to 13 residues. Trimming left V 5 bases short and J 6 bases short, with 11 bases between. Germline values: CDR1 SGHTA, CDR2 FQGNSA. The CDR3 is CASSGTVGNEQFF. The CDR3 DNA follows: TGTGCCAGCAGCGGGACCGTCGGCAATGAGCAGTTCTTC.

Ten or more counts support this clonotype. The chain uses TRBV9 and TRBJ2-3; 7 positions match TRBD1. Looked up from germline, CDR1 is SGDLS and CDR2 is YYNGEE. The CDR3 extends over 15 amino acids. V was clipped by 4 bases and J by 6 bases; unmatched bases: 11. CDR3: CASSLGTASGDTQYF. DNA for the CDR3: TGTGCCAGCAGCCTAGGGACAGCCAGTGGGGATACGCAGTATTTT.

This clonotype was seen repeatedly, ten times or more. Sequence at one end of the junction differs from germline and may be a read error. This chain connects TRBV5-1 to TRBJ2-1; D is undetermined. CDR1 is SGHRS, CDR2 YFSETQ, per germline. The CDR3 extends over 13 amino acids. The CDR3 region is CASSLGSSNEQFF. CDR3 coding DNA: TGTGCCAGCAGCTTAGGGTCCAGCAATGAGCAGTTCTTC.

The chain combines TRBV28 with TRBJ1-1; D not resolved. The V end lost 1 base, the J end lost 4 bases, and 7 bases lay between the germline ends. The CDR3 totals 13 residues. CDR1 is MDHEN and CDR2 is SYDVKM in the germline V gene. CDR3 DNA: TGTGCCAGCAGTTTATTGTCAGCCACTGAAGCTTTCTTT. Translation gives CASSLLSATEAFF.

Regarding this clonotype: A read error may explain this, as a much larger clone is one base away. The chain recombines TRBV6-6 with TRBJ1-2; maybe TRBD1 (5 bases). V lost 5 bases and J 4 bases, leaving 14 bases between the germline ends. Germline assignment: CDR1 MNHNY and CDR2 SVGAGI (reference sequence). The CDR3 sequence is 14 residues long. CDR3 region: CASSPLGPSYGYTF. The CDR3 bases are TGTGCCAGCAGTCCACTGGGGCCGAGCTATGGCTACACCTTC.

In the case of this clonotype: At one end the junction does not follow the germline gene, possibly because of a read error. The gene calls are TRBV9 and TRBJ1-1, with 10 bases that match TRBD1. This CDR3 contains 16 residues. Germline V CDR1 and CDR2: SGDLS, YYNGEE. The CDR3: CASSARPGTGVTEAFF. DNA for the CDR3: TGTGCCAGCAGCGCCCGTCCCGGGACAGGGGTCACTGAGGCTTTCTTT.

Turning to this clonotype: A much larger clone differs by one base, so this may be a read error. The chain couples TRBV12-3 or TRBV12-4 to TRBJ1-2; D is perhaps TRBD1 (5 bases). The V gene lost 1 base and the J gene lost 6 bases, with 15 bases spanning the gap. The CDR3 spans 15 residues. The CDR3 DNA is TGTGCCAGCAGTTTAGAATACCCGGGGCGTGATGGCTACACCTTC. Its protein is CASSLEYPGRDGYTF.

This clonotype was seen a handful of times. The DNA of the CDR3 is TGCGCCAGCAGCTTGCCCCGGGGGGGTTTGGATGAGCAGTTCTTC. Its protein product is CASSLPRGGLDEQFF. The chain combines TRBV5-1 with TRBJ2-1; 8 bases align to TRBD2. CDR3 length: 15 residues. The germline V gene encodes CDR1 SGHRS and CDR2 YFSETQ. The V segment lost 1 base and the J segment 8 bases; nucleotides outside the gene matches: 8.

In this sample, this clonotype turned up many times. The V call is TRBV5-1, the J call TRBJ2-7; no clear D. This CDR3 is 13 amino acids long. CDR1 is SGHRS and CDR2 is YFSETQ in the germline V gene. V was clipped by 2 bases and J by 4 bases, with 10 bases between them. The CDR3 bases are TGCGCCAGCAGCTTCGGTAATGGTTACGAGCAGTACTTC. Protein sequence: CASSFGNGYEQYF.

The V and J genes are TRBV18 and TRBJ1-1; D unclear. Between the trimmed V and J ends, which lost 1 base and 3 bases, there was a span of 18 bases. CDR3 length: 17 residues. CDR1 and CDR2 from the germline V gene are KGHSH and LQKENI. In nucleotides, the CDR3 is TGTGCCAGCTCACCACTGATCACCGTCAGGAGATACACTGAAGCTTTCTTT. The encoded protein is CASSPLITVRRYTEAFF.

In its sample, this clonotype was seen a few times. The CDR3: CASSLQGSTYNSPLHF. The CDR3 DNA reads TGTGCCAGCAGCTTACAGGGTAGCACCTATAATTCACCCCTCCACTTT. This chain links TRBV5-5 with TRBJ1-6; D might be TRBD1 (6 bases). V lost 2 bases and J lost 2, with 11 bases in between. The CDR3 runs to 16 residues. Germline loops: CDR1 SGHKS, CDR2 YYEKEE (reference sequence).

This clonotype was counted at least ten times. The genes are TRBV7-8 and TRBJ2-1, with D possibly being TRBD1 or TRBD2 (5 bases each). Germline lookup yields CDR1 SGHVS and CDR2 FQNEAQ. Between the trimmed V and J ends, which lost 6 bases and 0 bases, there was a span of 12 bases. CDR3 length: 15 amino acids. The CDR3 coding sequence is TGTGCCAGCAGTTTATCCGGGGCCTCCTACAATGAGCAGTTCTTC. Amino acids: CASSLSGASYNEQFF.

The gene calls are TRBV9 and TRBJ1-1; 8 bases are shared with TRBD1. V lost 0 bases and J lost 3; bases outside the gene matches: 10. Germline V gives CDR1 SGDLS, CDR2 YYNGEE. The CDR3 contains 17 residues. Here the CDR3 DNA reads TGTGCCAGCAGCGTAGCCGCCAAGGCACAGGGGGACACTGAAGCTTTCTTT. Amino acids: CASSVAAKAQGDTEAFF.

This clonotype showed up just a few times. The chain joins TRBV7-2 to TRBJ2-7; 11 bases align to TRBD2. The CDR3 contains 15 residues. Germline V gene data show CDR1 as SGHTA and CDR2 as FQGNSA. V was pared by 5 bases and J by 2 bases, with 5 bases of the junction left unmatched. Written as DNA, the CDR3 is TGTGCCAGCAGCACGACTAGCGGGACCACCTACGAGCAGTACTTC. Translation: CASSTTSGTTYEQYF.

The sample holds many counts of this clonotype. The rearrangement joins TRBV27 to TRBJ2-7; TRBD2 is a possible D gene (6 bases). Per germline, CDR1 MNHEY and CDR2 SMNVEV (reference sequence). V dropped 7 bases and J dropped 3 bases, with 16 bases sitting between them. The CDR3 is made up of 14 amino acids. The CDR3 nucleotides read TGTGCCAGCAAGAGAACGGGGGTAGGCTACGAGCAGTACTTC. Translation gives CASKRTGVGYEQYF.

This clonotype was seen at least ten times. The rearrangement links TRBV7-2 to TRBJ2-3, with TRBD2 matching 7 bases. Germline CDR1 is SGHTA and CDR2 is FQGNSA. CDR3 length equals 14 residues. Unmatched junction bases numbered 9, after V lost 1 base and J lost 11 bases. CDR3: CASSLGPGGPKQYF. DNA of the CDR3: TGTGCCAGCAGCTTAGGACCGGGGGGTCCTAAGCAGTATTTT. The full variable domain, rest sourced from reference TRBV7-2 and TRBJ2-3, is GAGVSQSPSNKVTEKGKDVELRCDPISGHTALYWYRQSLGQGLEFLIYFQGNSAPDKSGLPSDRFSAERTGGSVSTLTIQRTQQEDSAVYLCASSLGPGGPKQYFGPGTRLTVL.

This sequence joins TRBV4-1 and TRBJ1-3; D remains ambiguous. The ends were cut back, 2 bases at V and 0 bases at J, with 8 bases in the middle. This CDR3 is 15 amino acids long. Germline CDR1 reads MGHRA; CDR2 reads YSYEKL. DNA for the CDR3: TGCGCCAGCAGCCAACTTGCTGTCTCTGGAAACACCATATATTTT. Translating gives CASSQLAVSGNTIYF.